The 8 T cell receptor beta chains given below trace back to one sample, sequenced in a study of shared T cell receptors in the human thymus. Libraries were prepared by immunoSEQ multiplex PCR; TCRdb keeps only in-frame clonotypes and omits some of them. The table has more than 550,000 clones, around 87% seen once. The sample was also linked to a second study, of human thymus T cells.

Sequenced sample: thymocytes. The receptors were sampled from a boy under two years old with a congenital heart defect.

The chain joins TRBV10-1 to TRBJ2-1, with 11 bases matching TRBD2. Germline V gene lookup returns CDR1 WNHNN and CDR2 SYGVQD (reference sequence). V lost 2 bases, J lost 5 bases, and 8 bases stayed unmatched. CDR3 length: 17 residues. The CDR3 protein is CASSEAGLAGGHNEQFF. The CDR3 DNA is TGCGCCAGCAGTGAGGCCGGCCTAGCGGGAGGTCACAATGAGCAGTTCTTC.

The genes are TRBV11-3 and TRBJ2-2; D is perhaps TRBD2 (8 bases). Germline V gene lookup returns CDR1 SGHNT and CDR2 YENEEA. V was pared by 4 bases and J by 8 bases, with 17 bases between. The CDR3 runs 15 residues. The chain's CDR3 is CASSSGGTASGELFF. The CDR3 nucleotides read TGTGCCAGCAGCTCGGGAGGGACAGCCTCGGGGGAGCTGTTTTTT.

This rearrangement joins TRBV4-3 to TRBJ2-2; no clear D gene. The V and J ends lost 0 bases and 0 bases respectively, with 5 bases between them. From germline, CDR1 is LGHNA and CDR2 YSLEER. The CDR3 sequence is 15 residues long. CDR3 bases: TGCGCCAGCAGCCAAGATCAATCGAACACCGGGGAGCTGTTTTTT. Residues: CASSQDQSNTGELFF.

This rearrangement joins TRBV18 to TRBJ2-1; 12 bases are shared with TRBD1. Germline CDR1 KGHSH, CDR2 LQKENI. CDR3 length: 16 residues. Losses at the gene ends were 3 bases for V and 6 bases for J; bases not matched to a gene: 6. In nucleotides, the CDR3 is TGTGCCAGCTCACCCCGAGGGGACAGGGGGCCCAATGAGCAGTTCTTC. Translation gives CASSPRGDRGPNEQFF.

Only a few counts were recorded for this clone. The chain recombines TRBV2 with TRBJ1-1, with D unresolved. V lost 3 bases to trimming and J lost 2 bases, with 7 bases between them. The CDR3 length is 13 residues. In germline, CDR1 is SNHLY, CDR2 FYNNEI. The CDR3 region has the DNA TGTGCCAGCAGTGAGGGCTTCAACACTGAAGCTTTCTTT. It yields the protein CASSEGFNTEAFF.

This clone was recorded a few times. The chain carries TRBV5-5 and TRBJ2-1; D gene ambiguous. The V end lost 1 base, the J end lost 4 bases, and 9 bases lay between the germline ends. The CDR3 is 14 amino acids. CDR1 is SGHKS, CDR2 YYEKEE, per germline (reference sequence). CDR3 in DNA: TGTGCCAGCAGCTTGCTAACTTCTTACAATGAGCAGTTCTTC. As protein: CASSLLTSYNEQFF.

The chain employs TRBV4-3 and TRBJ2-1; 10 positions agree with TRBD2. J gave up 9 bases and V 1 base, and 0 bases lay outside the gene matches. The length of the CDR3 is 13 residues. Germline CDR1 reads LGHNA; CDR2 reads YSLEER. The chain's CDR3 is CASSQVAGGEQFF. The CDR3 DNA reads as TGCGCCAGCAGCCAAGTAGCGGGGGGTGAGCAGTTCTTC.

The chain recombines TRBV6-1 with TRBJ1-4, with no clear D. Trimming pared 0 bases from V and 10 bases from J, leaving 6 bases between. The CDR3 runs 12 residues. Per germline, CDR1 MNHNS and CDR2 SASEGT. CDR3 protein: CASSEASRKLFF. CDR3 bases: TGTGCCAGCAGTGAAGCGTCGAGAAAACTGTTTTTT.